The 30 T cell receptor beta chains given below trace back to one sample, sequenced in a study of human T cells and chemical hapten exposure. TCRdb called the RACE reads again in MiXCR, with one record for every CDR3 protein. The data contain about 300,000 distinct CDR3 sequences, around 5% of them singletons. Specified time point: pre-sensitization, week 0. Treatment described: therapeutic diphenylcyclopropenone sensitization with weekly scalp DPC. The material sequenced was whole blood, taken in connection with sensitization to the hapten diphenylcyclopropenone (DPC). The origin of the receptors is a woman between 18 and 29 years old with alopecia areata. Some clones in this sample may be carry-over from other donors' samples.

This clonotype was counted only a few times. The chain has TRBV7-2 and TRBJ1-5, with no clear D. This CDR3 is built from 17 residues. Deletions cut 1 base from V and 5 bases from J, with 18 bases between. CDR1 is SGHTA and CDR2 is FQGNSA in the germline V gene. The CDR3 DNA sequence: TGTGCCAGCAGCTTAGGTGGTACGGGTATGGGCGATCAGCCCCAGCATTTT. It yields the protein CASSLGGTGMGDQPQHF.

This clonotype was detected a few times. This CDR3 reads CASSPRGSRSQYF. The CDR3, as DNA: TGTGCCAGCAGCCCGAGGGGGTCGCGGTCGCAGTATTTT. The gene calls are TRBV7-2 and TRBJ2-3; a weak D match, TRBD1 (6 bases). The length of the CDR3 is 13 residues. The V gene lost 5 bases and the J gene lost 10 bases, with 16 bases spanning the gap. From germline, CDR1 is SGHTA and CDR2 FQGNSA.

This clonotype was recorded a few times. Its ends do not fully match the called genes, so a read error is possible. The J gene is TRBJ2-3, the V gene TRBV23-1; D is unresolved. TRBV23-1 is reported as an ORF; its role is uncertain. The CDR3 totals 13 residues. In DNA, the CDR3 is TGCGCCAGCAGTCTGGCTCGGGCCGGCTTGGCCCATTTT. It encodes CASSLARAGLAHF.

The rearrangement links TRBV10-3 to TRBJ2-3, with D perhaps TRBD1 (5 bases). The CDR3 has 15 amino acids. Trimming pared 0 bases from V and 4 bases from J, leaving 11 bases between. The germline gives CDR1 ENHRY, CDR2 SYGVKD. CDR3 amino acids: CAISESQGWADTQYF. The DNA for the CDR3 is TGTGCCATCAGTGAGTCTCAGGGATGGGCAGATACGCAGTATTTT.

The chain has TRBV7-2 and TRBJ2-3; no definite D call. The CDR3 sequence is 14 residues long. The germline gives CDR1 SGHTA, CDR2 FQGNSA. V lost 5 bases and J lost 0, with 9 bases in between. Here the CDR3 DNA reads TGTGCCAGCAGCATTACTACTAGCACAGATACGCAGTATTTT. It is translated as CASSITTSTDTQYF. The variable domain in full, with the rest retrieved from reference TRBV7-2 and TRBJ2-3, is GAGVSQSPSNKVTEKGKDVELRCDPISGHTALYWYRQSLGQGLEFLIYFQGNSAPDKSGLPSDRFSAERTGGSVSTLTIQRTQQEDSAVYLCASSITTSTDTQYFGPGTRLTVL.

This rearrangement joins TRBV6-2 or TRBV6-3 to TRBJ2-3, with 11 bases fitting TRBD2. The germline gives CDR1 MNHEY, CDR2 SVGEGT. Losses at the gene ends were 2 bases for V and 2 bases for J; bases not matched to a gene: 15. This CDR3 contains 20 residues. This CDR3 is CASSYDLASGGTLFTDTQYF. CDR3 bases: TGTGCCAGCAGTTACGATTTGGCTAGCGGGGGGACTCTCTTCACAGATACGCAGTATTTT.

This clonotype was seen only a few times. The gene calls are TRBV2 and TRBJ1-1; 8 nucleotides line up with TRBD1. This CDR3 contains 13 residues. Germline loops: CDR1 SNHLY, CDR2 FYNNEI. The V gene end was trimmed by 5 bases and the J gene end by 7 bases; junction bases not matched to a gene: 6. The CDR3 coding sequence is TGTGCCAGCAGTAAGGACAGGGTCGGTGAAGCTTTCTTT. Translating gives CASSKDRVGEAFF.

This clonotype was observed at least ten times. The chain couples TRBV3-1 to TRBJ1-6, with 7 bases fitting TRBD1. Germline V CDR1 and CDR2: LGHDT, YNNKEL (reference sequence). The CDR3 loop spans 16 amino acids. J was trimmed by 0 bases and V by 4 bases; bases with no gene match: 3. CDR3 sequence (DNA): TGTGCCAGCAGCCTCCGGGACAGCTCCTATAATTCACCCCTCCACTTT. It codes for CASSLRDSSYNSPLHF. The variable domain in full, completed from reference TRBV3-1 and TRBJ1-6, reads DTAVSQTPKYLVTQMGNDKSIKCEQNLGHDTMYWYKQDSKKFLKIMFSYNNKELIINETVPNRFSPKSPDKAHLNLHINSLELGDSAVYFCASSLRDSSYNSPLHFGNGTRLTVT.

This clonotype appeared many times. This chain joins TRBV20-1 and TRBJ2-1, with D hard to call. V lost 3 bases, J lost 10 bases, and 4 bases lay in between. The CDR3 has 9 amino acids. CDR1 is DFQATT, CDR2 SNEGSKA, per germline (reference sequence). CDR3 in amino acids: CSASWEQFF. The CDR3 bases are TGCAGTGCTAGTTGGGAGCAGTTCTTC.

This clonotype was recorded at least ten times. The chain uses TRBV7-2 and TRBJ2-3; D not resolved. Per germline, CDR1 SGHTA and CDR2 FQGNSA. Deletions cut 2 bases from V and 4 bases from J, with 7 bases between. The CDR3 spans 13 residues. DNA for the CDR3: TGTGCCAGCAGCTTATTAGGGCCAGATACGCAGTATTTT. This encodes CASSLLGPDTQYF.

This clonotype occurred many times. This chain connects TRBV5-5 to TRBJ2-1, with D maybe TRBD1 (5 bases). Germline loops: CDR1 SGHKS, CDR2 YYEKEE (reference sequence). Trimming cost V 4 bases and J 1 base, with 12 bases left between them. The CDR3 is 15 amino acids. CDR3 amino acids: CASSGRTYSYNEQFF. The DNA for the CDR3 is TGTGCCAGCAGCGGTAGGACATATTCCTACAATGAGCAGTTCTTC. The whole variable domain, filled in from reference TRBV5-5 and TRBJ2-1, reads DAGVTQSPTHLIKTRGQQVTLRCSPISGHKSVSWYQQVLGQGPQFIFQYYEKEERGRGNFPDRFSARQFPNYSSELNVNALLLGDSALYLCASSGRTYSYNEQFFGPGTRLTVL.

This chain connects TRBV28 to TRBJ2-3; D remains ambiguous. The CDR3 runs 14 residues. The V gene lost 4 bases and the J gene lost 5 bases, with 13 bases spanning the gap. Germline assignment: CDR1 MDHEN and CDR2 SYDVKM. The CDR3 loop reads CASSYLLGRDTQYF. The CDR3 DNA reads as TGTGCCAGCAGTTATCTTCTAGGCCGAGATACGCAGTATTTT.

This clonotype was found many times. The CDR3 DNA sequence: TGTGCCAGCAGCCCCCGCGGGGCTAGCTACAATGAGCAGTTCTTC. Translation: CASSPRGASYNEQFF. The V gene is TRBV11-2, the J gene TRBJ2-1; a possible D gene is TRBD2 (6 bases). The V gene's germline CDR1 is SGHAT and CDR2 FQNNGV. The CDR3 has 15 residues. Trimming took 5 bases from V and 3 from J, leaving 14 bases between them.

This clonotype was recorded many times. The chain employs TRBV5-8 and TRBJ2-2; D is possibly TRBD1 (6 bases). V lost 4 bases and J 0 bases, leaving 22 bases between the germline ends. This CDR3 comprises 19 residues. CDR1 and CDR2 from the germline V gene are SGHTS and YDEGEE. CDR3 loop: CASSGPRGLGLANTGELFF. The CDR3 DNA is TGTGCCAGCAGCGGCCCCAGGGGCCTAGGGTTGGCGAACACCGGGGAGCTGTTTTTT. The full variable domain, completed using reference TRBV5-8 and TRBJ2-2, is EAGVTQSPTHLIKTRGQQATLRCSPISGHTSVYWYQQALGLGLQFLLWYDEGEERNRGNFPPRFSGRQFPNYSSELNVNALELEDSALYLCASSGPRGLGLANTGELFFGEGSRLTVL.

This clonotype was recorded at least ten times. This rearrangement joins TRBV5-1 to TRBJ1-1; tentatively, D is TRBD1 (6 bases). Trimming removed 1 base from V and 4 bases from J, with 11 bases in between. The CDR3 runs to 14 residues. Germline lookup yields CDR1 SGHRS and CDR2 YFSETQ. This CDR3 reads CASSLQQGSTEAFF. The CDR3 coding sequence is TGCGCCAGCAGCTTGCAGCAGGGGAGCACTGAAGCTTTCTTT.

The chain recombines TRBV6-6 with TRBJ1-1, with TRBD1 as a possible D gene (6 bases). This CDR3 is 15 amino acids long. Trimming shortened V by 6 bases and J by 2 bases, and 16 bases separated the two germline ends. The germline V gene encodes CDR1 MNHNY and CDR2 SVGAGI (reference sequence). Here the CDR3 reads CASSPSDSVNTEAFF. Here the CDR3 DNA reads TGTGCCAGCAGCCCATCGGACAGCGTCAACACTGAAGCTTTCTTT.

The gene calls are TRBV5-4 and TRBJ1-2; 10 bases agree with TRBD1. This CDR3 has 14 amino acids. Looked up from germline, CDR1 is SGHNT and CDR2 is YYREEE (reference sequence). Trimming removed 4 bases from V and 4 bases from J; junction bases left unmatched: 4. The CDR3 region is CASSPGQGIYGYTF. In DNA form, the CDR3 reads TGTGCCAGCAGCCCGGGACAGGGGATCTATGGCTACACCTTC.

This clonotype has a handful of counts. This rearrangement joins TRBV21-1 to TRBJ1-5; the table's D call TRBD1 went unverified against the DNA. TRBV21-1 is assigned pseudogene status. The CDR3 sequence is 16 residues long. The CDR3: CASSKGRQGLHQPQHF. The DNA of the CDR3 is TGTGCCAGCAGCAAAGGGAGACAGGGTCTGCATCAGCCCCAGCATTTT.

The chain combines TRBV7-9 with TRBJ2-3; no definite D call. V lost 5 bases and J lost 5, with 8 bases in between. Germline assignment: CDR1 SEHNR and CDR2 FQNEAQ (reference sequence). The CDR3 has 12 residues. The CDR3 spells CASSPPEDTQYF. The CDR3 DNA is TGTGCCAGCAGCCCCCCCGAAGATACGCAGTATTTT. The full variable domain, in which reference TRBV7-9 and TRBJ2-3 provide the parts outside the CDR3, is DTGVSQNPRHKITKRGQNVTFRCDPISEHNRLYWYRQTLGQGPEFLTYFQNEAQLEKSRLLSDRFSAERPKGSFSTLEIQRTEQGDSAMYLCASSPPEDTQYFGPGTRLTVL.

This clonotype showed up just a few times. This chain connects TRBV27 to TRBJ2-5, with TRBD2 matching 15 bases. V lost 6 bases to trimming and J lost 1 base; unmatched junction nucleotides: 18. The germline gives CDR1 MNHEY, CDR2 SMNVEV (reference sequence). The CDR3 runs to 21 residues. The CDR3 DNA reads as TGTGCCAGCAGAGGAAAAAACGAGTTTGGACTAGCGGGGGGGCCCCAAGAGACCCAGTACTTC. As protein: CASRGKNEFGLAGGPQETQYF.

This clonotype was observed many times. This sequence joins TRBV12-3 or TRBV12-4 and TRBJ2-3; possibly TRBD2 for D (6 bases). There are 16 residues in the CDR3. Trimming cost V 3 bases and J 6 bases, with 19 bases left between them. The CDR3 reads CASSFGGLANFDTQYF. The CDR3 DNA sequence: TGTGCCAGCAGTTTTGGCGGCCTAGCGAATTTCGATACGCAGTATTTT.

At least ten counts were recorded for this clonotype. This chain's CDR3 is CSVVNTEAFF. The CDR3 bases are TGCAGCGTGGTGAACACTGAAGCTTTCTTT. The chain uses TRBV29-1 and TRBJ1-1; D gene uncertain. The germline V and J ends were trimmed by 6 bases and 0 bases, with 2 bases remaining between them. Germline lookup yields CDR1 SQVTM and CDR2 ANQGSEA. The CDR3 consists of 10 residues.

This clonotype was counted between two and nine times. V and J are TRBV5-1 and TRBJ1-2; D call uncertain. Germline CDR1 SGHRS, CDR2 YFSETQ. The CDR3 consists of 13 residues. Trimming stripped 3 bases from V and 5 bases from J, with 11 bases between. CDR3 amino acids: CASSYEAGYGYTF. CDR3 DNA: TGCGCCAGCAGCTACGAGGCTGGATATGGCTACACCTTC.

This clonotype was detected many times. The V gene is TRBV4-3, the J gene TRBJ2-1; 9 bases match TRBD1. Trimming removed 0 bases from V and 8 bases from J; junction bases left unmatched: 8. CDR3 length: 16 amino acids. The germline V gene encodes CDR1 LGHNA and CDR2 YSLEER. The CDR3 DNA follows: TGCGCCAGCAGCCAAGATCCCGGGACAGGGTTCGATGAGCAGTTCTTC. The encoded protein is CASSQDPGTGFDEQFF.

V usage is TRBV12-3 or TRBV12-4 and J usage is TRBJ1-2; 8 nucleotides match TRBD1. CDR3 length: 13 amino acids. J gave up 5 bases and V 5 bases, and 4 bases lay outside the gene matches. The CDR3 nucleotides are TGTGCCAGCAGTGACAGGGGACGGTATGGCTACACCTTC. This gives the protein CASSDRGRYGYTF.

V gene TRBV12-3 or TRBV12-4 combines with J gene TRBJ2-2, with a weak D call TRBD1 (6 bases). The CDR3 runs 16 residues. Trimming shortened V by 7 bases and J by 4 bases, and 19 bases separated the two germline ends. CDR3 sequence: CASTPRTATGTGELFF. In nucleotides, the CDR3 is TGTGCCAGCACCCCTAGGACAGCAACGGGCACCGGGGAGCTGTTTTTT.

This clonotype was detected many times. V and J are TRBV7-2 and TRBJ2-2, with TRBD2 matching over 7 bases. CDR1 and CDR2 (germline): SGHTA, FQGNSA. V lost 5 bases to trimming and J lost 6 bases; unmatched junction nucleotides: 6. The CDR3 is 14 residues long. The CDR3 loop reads CASSTGLVAGELFF. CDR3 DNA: TGTGCCAGCAGCACCGGACTAGTGGCCGGGGAGCTGTTTTTT. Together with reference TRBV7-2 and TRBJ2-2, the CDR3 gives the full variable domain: GAGVSQSPSNKVTEKGKDVELRCDPISGHTALYWYRQSLGQGLEFLIYFQGNSAPDKSGLPSDRFSAERTGGSVSTLTIQRTQQEDSAVYLCASSTGLVAGELFFGEGSRLTVL.

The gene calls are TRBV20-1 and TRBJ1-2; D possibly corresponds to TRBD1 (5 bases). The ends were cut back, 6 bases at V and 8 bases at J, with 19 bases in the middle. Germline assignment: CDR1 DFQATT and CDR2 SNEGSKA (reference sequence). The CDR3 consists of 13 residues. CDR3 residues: CSASLWGLEGYTF. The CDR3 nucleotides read TGCAGTGCGTCCCTTTGGGGCCTGGAGGGCTACACCTTC.

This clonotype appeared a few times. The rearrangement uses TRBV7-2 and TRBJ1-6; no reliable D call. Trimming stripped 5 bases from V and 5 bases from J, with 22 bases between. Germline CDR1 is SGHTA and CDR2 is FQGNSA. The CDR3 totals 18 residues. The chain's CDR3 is CTSSPLPLSFENNSPLHF. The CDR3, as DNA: TGTACCAGCAGCCCCCTACCGTTATCCTTTGAAAATAATTCACCCCTCCACTTT.

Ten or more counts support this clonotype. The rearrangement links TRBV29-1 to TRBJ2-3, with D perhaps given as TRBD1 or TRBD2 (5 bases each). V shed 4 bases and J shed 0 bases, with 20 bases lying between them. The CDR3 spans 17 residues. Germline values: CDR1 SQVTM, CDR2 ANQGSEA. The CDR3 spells CSVVSRGSSISTDTQYF. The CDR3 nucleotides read TGCAGCGTTGTATCCCGGGGCTCCTCCATAAGCACAGATACGCAGTATTTT.